This TCR beta chain comes out of a study of identical twins. TCRdb used MiXCR to reprocess the 5' RACE reads, holding one entry per CDR3 protein. In the table there are a few hundred thousand distinct CDR3 sequences, approximately 24% of which are singletons. The germline V and J ends were trimmed by 3 bases and 0 bases, with 9 bases remaining between them. There are 14 residues in the CDR3. These data were also filed under a second study, of T cells expressing NK-cell markers.

The sequenced sample consisted of CD4+ T cells sorted from blood. The J gene is TRBJ2-7, the V gene TRBV12-3 or TRBV12-4; a possible D gene is TRBD2 (5 bases). The clonotype comes from a young woman in good health. CDR3 amino acids: CASSFERSSYEQYF. DNA of the CDR3: TGTGCCAGCAGTTTCGAGCGGAGCTCCTACGAGCAGTACTTC.